The T cell receptor (beta chain) described here comes from a study of shared T cell receptors in the human thymus. Method: immunoSEQ multiplex PCR; TCRdb's copy keeps in-frame clones and lacks some. The sample records some 700,000 clones, over 75% being singletons. The V and J ends lost 5 bases and 6 bases respectively, with 16 bases between them. The CDR3 is 14 residues long. CDR1 is PRHDT and CDR2 is FYEKMQ in the germline V gene (reference sequence). These data were also reused for a study on human thymus T cells. That report adds: Having corrective surgery for congenital heart defects, healthy Finnish infants were the ones who donated. Resections were taken during corrective heart surgery, and the thymus tissue came from these. Repertoires sampled from thymus and blood appeared biased in V and J gene usage. Related research examined unrelated individuals and reported that their thymic repertoires overlapped highly.

Sample: thymocytes. The chain is built from TRBV13 and TRBJ1-2; a weak D match, TRBD1 (5 bases). The receptor comes from a girl in the first two years of life with a congenital heart defect. The CDR3 region is CASSPNGTSDGYTF. DNA of the CDR3: TGTGCCAGCAGCCCTAACGGGACTTCTGATGGCTACACCTTC. Full variable domain (outside the CDR3, taken from reference TRBV13 and TRBJ1-2): AAGVIQSPRHLIKEKRETATLKCYPIPRHDTVYWYQQGPGQDPQFLISFYEKMQSDKGSIPDRFSAQQFSDYHSELNMSSLELGDSALYFCASSPNGTSDGYTFGSGTRLTVV.